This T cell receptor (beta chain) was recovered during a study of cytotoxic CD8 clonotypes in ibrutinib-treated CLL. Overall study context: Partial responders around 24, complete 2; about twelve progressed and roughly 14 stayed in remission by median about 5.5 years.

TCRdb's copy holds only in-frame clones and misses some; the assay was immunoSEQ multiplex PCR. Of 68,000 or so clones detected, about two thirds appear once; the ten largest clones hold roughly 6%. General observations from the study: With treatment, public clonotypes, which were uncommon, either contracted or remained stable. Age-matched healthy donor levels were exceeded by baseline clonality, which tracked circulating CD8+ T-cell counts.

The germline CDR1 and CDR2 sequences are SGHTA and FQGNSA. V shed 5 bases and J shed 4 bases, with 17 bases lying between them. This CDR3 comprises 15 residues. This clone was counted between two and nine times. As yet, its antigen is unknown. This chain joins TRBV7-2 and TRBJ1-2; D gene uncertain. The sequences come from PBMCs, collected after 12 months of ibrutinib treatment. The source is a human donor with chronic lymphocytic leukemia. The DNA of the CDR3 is TGTGCCAGCAGCATCAGTCCGGTTACCTCCTATGGCTACACCTTC. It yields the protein CASSISPVTSYGYTF.